A single sample is the source of the 10 T cell receptor beta chains below, sequenced in a study of shared clonotypes between healthy human individuals. Clones were sequenced by immunoSEQ multiplex PCR, and TCRdb holds only the in-frame ones, with some missing. The top ten hold roughly 0.57% of the sample, which has over a million clones, approximately 78% seen once. Sequences were obtained from memory CD4+ T cells from PBMCs. Subset here: CD45RA-negative fraction. These TCRs come from a young man in good health. Some clones in this sample may be carry-over from other donors' samples.

V gene TRBV4-1 combines with J gene TRBJ2-1; weak D call: TRBD2 (5 bases). V gave up 0 bases and J gave up 14 bases, with 11 bases separating them. The CDR3 is 12 residues long. Germline V lookup: CDR1 MGHRA, CDR2 YSYEKL. CDR3 bases: TGCGCCAGCAGCCAAGATGATACCGGGAAGTTCTTC. This sequence encodes CASSQDDTGKFF.

In its sample, this clone was seen a few times. CDR3 nucleotide sequence: TGTGCCAGCAGTTACCTGGGGTCGGAGTCTTTCTTT. Its protein is CASSYLGSESFF. V is TRBV6-5 and J is TRBJ1-1; D remains unclear. The CDR3 is made up of 12 amino acids. The germline V and J ends were trimmed by 2 bases and 12 bases, with 13 bases remaining between them. The V gene's germline CDR1 is MNHEY and CDR2 SVGAGI.

This clone was seen just once. This chain uses TRBV29-1 with TRBJ1-2; a weak D match, TRBD1 (6 bases). Germline lookup yields CDR1 SQVTM and CDR2 ANQGSEA. The CDR3 contains 11 residues. V lost 7 bases, J lost 2 bases, and 8 bases lay in between. The DNA for the CDR3 is TGCAGCGCTGACAGGAACTATGGCTACACCTTC. Protein product: CSADRNYGYTF.

The J gene is TRBJ1-3, the V gene TRBV5-8; D is uncertain. Per germline, CDR1 SGHTS and CDR2 YDEGEE. V was cut by 4 bases and J by 7 bases, with 18 bases left in between. The CDR3 sequence is 15 residues long. The CDR3 sequence: CASSPRQTFGNTIYF. DNA of the CDR3: TGTGCCAGCAGCCCGCGGCAGACTTTTGGGAACACCATATATTTT.

V is TRBV5-4 and J is TRBJ1-6, with a tentative D call TRBD1 (5 bases). Germline V gene sequence: CDR1 SGHNT, CDR2 YYREEE (reference sequence). V was trimmed by 0 bases and J by 10 bases, leaving 14 bases between them. CDR3 length: 15 amino acids. This CDR3 is CASSLGPGVDSPLHF. CDR3 coding DNA: TGTGCCAGCAGCTTGGGGCCGGGGGTGGACTCACCCCTCCACTTT.

Only a few counts were recorded for this clone. V is TRBV29-1 and J is TRBJ1-1; D is unresolved. The germline V gene has CDR1 SQVTM and CDR2 ANQGSEA. V dropped 4 bases and J dropped 4 bases, with 10 bases sitting between them. The CDR3 consists of 12 residues. CDR3 protein: CSVGRASTEAFF. The CDR3 DNA follows: TGCAGCGTTGGCCGGGCTTCCACTGAAGCTTTCTTT. The whole variable domain, filled in from reference TRBV29-1 and TRBJ1-1, reads SAVISQKPSRDICQRGTSLTIQCQVDSQVTMMFWYRQQPGQSLTLIATANQGSEATYESGFVIDKFPISRPNLTFSTLTVSNMSPEDSSIYLCSVGRASTEAFFGQGTRLTVV.

This chain uses TRBV5-1 with TRBJ2-6; D may correspond to TRBD1 or TRBD2 (5 bases each). This CDR3 is built from 17 residues. CDR1 and CDR2 (germline): SGHRS, YFSETQ. V was pared by 3 bases and J by 0 bases, with 13 bases between. CDR3 region: CASSSQGPTSGANVLTF. Here the CDR3 DNA reads TGCGCCAGCAGCTCCCAGGGACCGACCTCTGGGGCCAACGTCCTGACTTTC.

The chain couples TRBV10-3 to TRBJ1-5; D not certain. The V gene's germline CDR1 is ENHRY and CDR2 SYGVKD. V was pared by 6 bases and J by 4 bases, with 13 bases between. The CDR3 has 14 residues. CDR3 protein: CAISYGLTNQPQHF. The CDR3 region has the DNA TGTGCCATCAGCTACGGACTCACAAATCAGCCCCAGCATTTT.

The chain is built from TRBV5-4 and TRBJ2-7, with TRBD2 matching 9 bases. V trimming: 4 bases; J trimming: 6 bases; junction bases outside the gene matches: 11. The CDR3 consists of 15 residues. The V gene's germline CDR1 is SGHNT and CDR2 YYREEE (reference sequence). The CDR3 DNA reads TGTGCCAGCAGCCTTGGCGGGAGGGCCGGGGGCGAGCAGTACTTC. Its protein is CASSLGGRAGGEQYF. Based on the CDR3 plus reference TRBV5-4 and TRBJ2-7, the full variable domain is ETGVTQSPTHLIKTRGQQVTLRCSSQSGHNTVSWYQQALGQGPQFIFQYYREEENGRGNFPPRFSGLQFPNYSSELNVNALELDDSALYLCASSLGGRAGGEQYFGPGTRLTVT.

V usage is TRBV18 and J usage is TRBJ2-4, with no clear D. Trimming pared 0 bases from V and 1 base from J, leaving 10 bases between. The germline V gene has CDR1 KGHSH and CDR2 LQKENI. This CDR3 is 16 amino acids long. Here the CDR3 reads CASSPPNEGAKNIQYF. CDR3 coding DNA: TGTGCCAGCTCACCACCGAATGAAGGGGCCAAAAACATTCAGTACTTC.